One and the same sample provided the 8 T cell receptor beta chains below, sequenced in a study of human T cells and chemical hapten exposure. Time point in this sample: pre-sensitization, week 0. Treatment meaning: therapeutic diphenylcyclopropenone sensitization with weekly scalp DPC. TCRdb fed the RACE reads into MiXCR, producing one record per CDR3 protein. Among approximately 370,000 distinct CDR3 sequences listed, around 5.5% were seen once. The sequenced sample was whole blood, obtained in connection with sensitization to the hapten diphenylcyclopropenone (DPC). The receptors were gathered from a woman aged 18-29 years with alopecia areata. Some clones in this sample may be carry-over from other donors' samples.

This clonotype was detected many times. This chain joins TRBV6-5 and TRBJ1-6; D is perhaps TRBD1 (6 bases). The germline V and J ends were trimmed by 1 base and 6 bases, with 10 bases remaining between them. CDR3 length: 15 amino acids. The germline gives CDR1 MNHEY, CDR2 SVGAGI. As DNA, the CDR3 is TGTGCCAGCAGTTACTACAGGGAACGTAATTCACCCCTCCACTTT. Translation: CASSYYRERNSPLHF.

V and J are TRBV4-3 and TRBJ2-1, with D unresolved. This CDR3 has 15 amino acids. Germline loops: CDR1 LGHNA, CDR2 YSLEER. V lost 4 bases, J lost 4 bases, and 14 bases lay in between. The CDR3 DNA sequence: TGCGCCAGCAGCCGGAAAGTGGCGGATTACAATGAGCAGTTCTTC. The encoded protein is CASSRKVADYNEQFF.

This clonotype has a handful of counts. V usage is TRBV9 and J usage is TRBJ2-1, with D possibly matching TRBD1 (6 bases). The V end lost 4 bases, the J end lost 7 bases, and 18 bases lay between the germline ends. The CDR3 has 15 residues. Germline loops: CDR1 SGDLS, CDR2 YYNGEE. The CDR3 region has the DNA TGTGCCAGCAGCTCCAGGGGCCTTGGGAAAAATGAGCAGTTCTTC. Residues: CASSSRGLGKNEQFF.

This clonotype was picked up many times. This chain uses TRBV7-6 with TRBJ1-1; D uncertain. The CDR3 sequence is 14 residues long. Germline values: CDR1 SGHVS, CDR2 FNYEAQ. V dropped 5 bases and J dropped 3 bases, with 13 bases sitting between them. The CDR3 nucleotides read TGTGCCAGCAGCCTCCCCTATAGCCACACTGAAGCTTTCTTT. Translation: CASSLPYSHTEAFF.

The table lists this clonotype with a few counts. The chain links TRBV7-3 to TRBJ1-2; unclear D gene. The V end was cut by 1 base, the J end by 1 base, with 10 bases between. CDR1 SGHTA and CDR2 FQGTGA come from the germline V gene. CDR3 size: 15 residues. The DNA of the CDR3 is TGTGCCAGCAGCTTAAGTGGCGGTGTTAACTATGGCTACACCTTC. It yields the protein CASSLSGGVNYGYTF.

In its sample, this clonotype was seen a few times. CDR3 sequence reads: CSVQDINQPQHF. For the CDR3, the DNA is TGCAGCGTCCAAGACATTAATCAGCCCCAGCATTTT. The gene calls are TRBV29-1 and TRBJ1-5; D is unclear. Trimming stripped 6 bases from V and 4 bases from J, with 10 bases between. This CDR3 contains 12 residues. Per germline, CDR1 SQVTM and CDR2 ANQGSEA.

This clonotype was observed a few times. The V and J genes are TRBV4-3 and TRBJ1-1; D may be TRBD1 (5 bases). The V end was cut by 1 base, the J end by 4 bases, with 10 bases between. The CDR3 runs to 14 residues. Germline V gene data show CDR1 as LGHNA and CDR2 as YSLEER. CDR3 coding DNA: TGCGCCAGCAGCCAAGTTCAGGGAGGCACTGAAGCTTTCTTT. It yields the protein CASSQVQGGTEAFF.

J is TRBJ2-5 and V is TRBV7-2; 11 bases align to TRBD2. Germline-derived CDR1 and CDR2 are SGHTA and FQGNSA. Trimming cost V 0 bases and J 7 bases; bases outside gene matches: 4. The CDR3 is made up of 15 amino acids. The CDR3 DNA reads TGTGCCAGCAGCTTAGCTAGCGGGGGGGCCGGGACCCAGTACTTC. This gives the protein CASSLASGGAGTQYF.